The 29 T cell receptor beta chains below all came from one sample that was sequenced in a study of tumor-infiltrating lymphocytes in localized non-small cell lung cancer. The table came from immunoSEQ multiplex PCR; TCRdb's copy has only in-frame clones and leaves some out. Of more than 20,000 clones in the sample, around 67% were seen once. The sequencing sample was made of lung tumor tissue. These receptors all come from a human donor with non-small cell lung cancer.

V usage is TRBV11-2 and J usage is TRBJ1-2, with a tentative D call TRBD1 (6 bases). CDR3 size: 13 residues. Trimming took off 0 bases at V and 8 bases at J, with 10 bases between the two ends. The V gene's germline CDR1 is SGHAT and CDR2 FQNNGV. The CDR3 sequence is CASSLDPGAGYTF. For the CDR3, the DNA is TGTGCCAGCAGCTTAGACCCAGGGGCGGGCTACACCTTC.

The V gene is TRBV7-2, the J gene TRBJ1-2; D remains unclear. The germline gives CDR1 SGHTA, CDR2 FQGNSA. Trimming stripped 5 bases from V and 2 bases from J, with 12 bases between. There are 14 residues in the CDR3. The DNA of the CDR3 is TGTGCCAGCAGCCCGACGGCCCAAAACTATGGCTACACCTTC. The encoded protein is CASSPTAQNYGYTF.

This clone was counted once. The V and J genes are TRBV5-4 and TRBJ1-2, with 7 bases matching TRBD1. Germline CDR1 and CDR2: SGHNT and YYREEE (reference sequence). CDR3 length: 14 residues. The V segment lost 0 bases and the J segment 1 base; nucleotides outside the gene matches: 0. CDR3 sequence (DNA): TGTGCCAGCAGCTTGGACAGGGGTAACTATGGCTACACCTTC. Translated, it gives CASSLDRGNYGYTF.

Turning to this clone: The identical CDR3 is also encoded by other nucleotide sequences in the sample. The chain joins TRBV6-5 to TRBJ2-7; 7 bases align to TRBD1. Germline assignment: CDR1 MNHEY and CDR2 SVGAGI. CDR3 size: 13 residues. Trimming removed 2 bases from V and 4 bases from J; junction bases left unmatched: 2. DNA for the CDR3: TGTGCCAGCAGTTACGGGACAGAATACGAGCAGTACTTC. Protein: CASSYGTEYEQYF.

The gene calls are TRBV9 and TRBJ1-6, with D unresolved. V lost 0 bases, J lost 0 bases, and 4 bases lay in between. The germline CDR1 and CDR2 sequences are SGDLS and YYNGEE. The CDR3 contains 15 residues. In DNA form, the CDR3 reads TGTGCCAGCAGCGTAGGCAGCTCCTATAATTCACCCCTCCACTTT. As protein: CASSVGSSYNSPLHF.

This clone was observed a few times. V gene TRBV28 combines with J gene TRBJ1-5, with a tentative D call TRBD1 (5 bases). CDR1 and CDR2 from the germline V gene are MDHEN and SYDVKM. The CDR3 extends over 16 amino acids. V was clipped by 2 bases and J by 0 bases, with 11 bases between them. CDR3 in amino acids: CASSLAQGNSNQPQHF. The CDR3 nucleotides are TGTGCCAGCAGTTTAGCCCAGGGAAATAGCAATCAGCCCCAGCATTTT.

In DNA form, the CDR3 reads TGTGCCAGCAGCTTGTCGGCGAGCTCCTACAATGAGCAGTTCTTC. Protein product: CASSLSASSYNEQFF. This chain joins TRBV7-6 and TRBJ2-1; D gene uncertain. This CDR3 region has 15 residues. Per germline, CDR1 SGHVS and CDR2 FNYEAQ. Trimming left V 3 bases short and J 0 bases short, with 9 bases between.

The chain carries TRBV10-3 and TRBJ2-1; D is uncertain. Trimming cost V 10 bases and J 8 bases, with 18 bases left between them. Germline V gene lookup returns CDR1 ENHRY and CDR2 SYGVKD. The CDR3 is made up of 13 amino acids. Here the CDR3 reads CATVSVSTHEQFF. In DNA, the CDR3 is TGTGCCACCGTCTCTGTATCGACTCATGAGCAGTTCTTC.

J is TRBJ1-2 and V is TRBV5-1; perhaps TRBD1 as D (5 bases). V shed 4 bases and J shed 7 bases, with 14 bases lying between them. Germline CDR1 is SGHRS and CDR2 is YFSETQ. The CDR3 sequence is 13 residues long. The CDR3 DNA is TGCGCCAGCAGCCCCGGGATGGGGGTTGGCTACACCTTC. This translates into CASSPGMGVGYTF.

This chain links TRBV6-1 with TRBJ1-1; D remains ambiguous. CDR3 length equals 12 residues. V gave up 6 bases and J gave up 3 bases, with 8 bases separating them. Germline V gene lookup returns CDR1 MNHNS and CDR2 SASEGT. CDR3 bases: TGTGCCAGCAGGAGGGTCGACACTGAAGCTTTCTTT. Amino acids: CASRRVDTEAFF.

The J gene is TRBJ1-6, the V gene TRBV7-2; TRBD1 matches 8 bases. The CDR3 totals 15 residues. Trimming cost V 0 bases and J 6 bases; bases outside gene matches: 1. CDR1 and CDR2 (germline): SGHTA, FQGNSA. The CDR3 DNA is TGTGCCAGCAGCTTAGCGACAGGGGCTAATTCACCCCTCCACTTT. It encodes CASSLATGANSPLHF.

The gene calls are TRBV25-1 and TRBJ2-1, with 8 positions matching TRBD2. With 5 bases clipped from V and 8 bases from J, the junction kept 11 bases outside the gene matches. CDR3 size: 15 residues. Germline V lookup: CDR1 MGHDK, CDR2 SYGVNS. CDR3 in DNA: TGTGCCAGCAGTCGGGGGGGGAAGGGTTTACATGAGCAGTTCTTC. Translating gives CASSRGGKGLHEQFF.

A few counts support this clone. V usage is TRBV7-9 and J usage is TRBJ1-1; TRBD1 is a possible D gene (5 bases). The V gene lost 6 bases and the J gene lost 3 bases, with 11 bases spanning the gap. This CDR3 region has 13 residues. Germline V gene lookup returns CDR1 SEHNR and CDR2 FQNEAQ (reference sequence). CDR3 coding DNA: TGTGCCAGCAGGATGGGGGGGGACACTGAAGCTTTCTTT. Residues: CASRMGGDTEAFF.

V gene TRBV14 combines with J gene TRBJ2-1; 7 bases agree with TRBD1. CDR1 and CDR2 from the germline V gene are SGHDN and FVKESK. Germline trimming cut 1 base from V and 12 bases from J; bases unmatched to any gene: 9. CDR3 length: 14 residues. CDR3 nucleotides: TGTGCCAGCAGCCAAGGATCGAGGGGGCGCGGGCAGTTCTTC. As protein: CASSQGSRGRGQFF. The full variable domain, in which reference TRBV14 and TRBJ2-1 provide the parts outside the CDR3, is EAGVTQFPSHSVIEKGQTVTLRCDPISGHDNLYWYRRVMGKEIKFLLHFVKESKQDESGMPNNRFLAERTGGTYSTLKVQPAELEDSGVYFCASSQGSRGRGQFFGPGTRLTVL.

This chain joins TRBV4-1 and TRBJ1-5, with D uncertain. This CDR3 region has 16 residues. Per germline, CDR1 MGHRA and CDR2 YSYEKL. V dropped 2 bases and J dropped 8 bases, with 19 bases sitting between them. DNA for the CDR3: TGCGCCAGCAGCCAACTTCTAAGTCTTACGAAGGAGCCCCAGCATTTT. Its protein is CASSQLLSLTKEPQHF.

The chain is built from TRBV5-1 and TRBJ1-6; 8 bases match TRBD1. This CDR3 is 16 amino acids long. Trimming at V came to 0 bases and at J to 3 bases, leaving 2 bases not matched to a gene. CDR1 is SGHRS and CDR2 is YFSETQ in the germline V gene. The DNA of the CDR3 is TGCGCCAGCAGCTTGGGGACAGGGCACTATAATTCACCCCTCCACTTT. Protein sequence: CASSLGTGHYNSPLHF.

This rearrangement joins TRBV4-3 to TRBJ2-7; 9 bases align to TRBD1. The junction had 5 bases not matched to a gene; V was cut back by 0 bases and J by 5 bases. Germline CDR1 reads LGHNA; CDR2 reads YSLEER. This CDR3 is 15 amino acids long. CDR3 sequence: CASSQEGQGHHEQYF. CDR3 sequence (DNA): TGCGCCAGCAGCCAAGAGGGACAGGGTCACCACGAGCAGTACTTC.

CDR3: CASSADRDLGTGELFF. DNA for the CDR3: TGTGCCAGCAGCGCGGACCGGGACTTGGGAACCGGGGAGCTGTTTTTT. The rearrangement links TRBV9 to TRBJ2-2; D may be TRBD2 (6 bases). From germline, CDR1 is SGDLS and CDR2 YYNGEE. Trimming removed 3 bases at V and 5 bases at J, with 17 bases between. The CDR3 is 16 amino acids.

V is TRBV2 and J is TRBJ1-6; D is possibly TRBD1 (5 bases). Trimming left V 6 bases short and J 7 bases short, with 13 bases between. Germline CDR1 and CDR2: SNHLY and FYNNEI. CDR3 length: 14 residues. Here the CDR3 DNA reads TGTGCCAGCAGCCCCTCTAGGGGAAATTCACCCCTCCACTTT. It specifies CASSPSRGNSPLHF.

The chain couples TRBV5-6 to TRBJ2-3; D remains unclear. The CDR3 runs to 16 residues. The germline V gene encodes CDR1 SGHDT and CDR2 YYEEEE. The V end lost 1 base, the J end lost 0 bases, and 12 bases lay between the germline ends. This chain's CDR3 is CASSLQFPDSTDTQYF. The CDR3 coding sequence is TGTGCCAGCAGCTTGCAGTTTCCCGACAGCACAGATACGCAGTATTTT.

The chain employs TRBV30 and TRBJ1-4; 7 bases are a match to TRBD1. Looked up from germline, CDR1 is GTSNPN and CDR2 is SVGIG (reference sequence). The CDR3 runs to 13 residues. J was trimmed by 7 bases and V by 1 base; bases with no gene match: 3. CDR3 amino acids: CAWSEGQTEKLFF. In nucleotides, the CDR3 is TGTGCCTGGAGTGAGGGACAGACTGAAAAACTGTTTTTT.

The chain joins TRBV6-5 to TRBJ1-6, with D maybe TRBD1 (6 bases). V lost 5 bases, J lost 5 bases, and 10 bases lay in between. There are 14 residues in the CDR3. The germline V gene has CDR1 MNHEY and CDR2 SVGAGI. CDR3 amino acids: CASSRTDDNSPLHF. Here the CDR3 DNA reads TGTGCCAGCAGTCGGACAGATGATAATTCACCCCTCCACTTT.

The genes are TRBV7-2 and TRBJ2-2; 8 bases are shared with TRBD2. Germline V lookup: CDR1 SGHTA, CDR2 FQGNSA. The CDR3 is 15 amino acids. The V segment lost 3 bases and the J segment 4 bases; nucleotides outside the gene matches: 4. CDR3 region: CASSLRGAITGELFF. CDR3 coding DNA: TGTGCCAGCAGCTTGCGGGGGGCCATCACCGGGGAGCTGTTTTTT.

In its sample, this clone ranks as medium-sized. Other nucleotide sequences from this sample produce the same CDR3. This chain connects TRBV30 to TRBJ2-3; perhaps TRBD1 as D (6 bases). This CDR3 is built from 15 residues. Germline V lookup: CDR1 GTSNPN, CDR2 SVGIG (reference sequence). Trimming removed 0 bases from V and 0 bases from J, with 10 bases in between. In DNA form, the CDR3 reads TGTGCCTGGAGTGTAGGTCAGGGGAGCACAGATACGCAGTATTTT. This translates into CAWSVGQGSTDTQYF.

The chain couples TRBV2 to TRBJ1-3; 7 bases align to TRBD1. The V gene's germline CDR1 is SNHLY and CDR2 FYNNEI. There are 14 residues in the CDR3. Germline trimming cut 7 bases from V and 2 bases from J; bases unmatched to any gene: 5. The CDR3, as DNA: TGTGCCAGCAATCAGGGGGTCCCTGGAAACACCATATATTTT. Protein product: CASNQGVPGNTIYF.

The CDR3 here is CASSPQSGAVWGYTF. Written as DNA, the CDR3 is TGTGCCAGCAGCCCGCAATCGGGGGCCGTTTGGGGCTACACCTTC. The gene calls are TRBV9 and TRBJ1-2; D is perhaps TRBD1 (6 bases). This CDR3 contains 15 residues. V shed 4 bases and J shed 8 bases, with 21 bases lying between them. Germline CDR1 reads SGDLS; CDR2 reads YYNGEE.

The DNA for the CDR3 is TGCGCCAGCAGAGGGAACCCCAGGGCCGGGGAGCTGTTTTTT. Translating gives CASRGNPRAGELFF. The V gene is TRBV4-3, the J gene TRBJ2-2; tentatively, D is TRBD1 (5 bases). This CDR3 has 14 amino acids. V was pared by 6 bases and J by 6 bases, with 14 bases between. Germline V gene lookup returns CDR1 LGHNA and CDR2 YSLEER.

The chain employs TRBV7-9 and TRBJ2-7; D is unresolved. Deletions cut 4 bases from V and 2 bases from J, with 21 bases between. Germline lookup yields CDR1 SEHNR and CDR2 FQNEAQ (reference sequence). This CDR3 has 17 residues. CDR3 in amino acids: CASSSTSDLLSTYEQYF. The CDR3 DNA sequence: TGTGCCAGCAGCTCCACGTCGGACCTCTTAAGCACCTACGAGCAGTACTTC.

This clone has just a few counts. The rearrangement joins TRBV6-1 to TRBJ2-7; perhaps TRBD2 as D (5 bases). Deletions cut 0 bases from V and 7 bases from J, with 16 bases between. CDR1 is MNHNS and CDR2 is SASEGT in the germline V gene. This CDR3 region has 15 residues. The CDR3 bases are TGTGCCAGCAGTGAAGCAAGACTACCAAGAGGGGAGCAGTACTTC. Translated, it gives CASSEARLPRGEQYF.